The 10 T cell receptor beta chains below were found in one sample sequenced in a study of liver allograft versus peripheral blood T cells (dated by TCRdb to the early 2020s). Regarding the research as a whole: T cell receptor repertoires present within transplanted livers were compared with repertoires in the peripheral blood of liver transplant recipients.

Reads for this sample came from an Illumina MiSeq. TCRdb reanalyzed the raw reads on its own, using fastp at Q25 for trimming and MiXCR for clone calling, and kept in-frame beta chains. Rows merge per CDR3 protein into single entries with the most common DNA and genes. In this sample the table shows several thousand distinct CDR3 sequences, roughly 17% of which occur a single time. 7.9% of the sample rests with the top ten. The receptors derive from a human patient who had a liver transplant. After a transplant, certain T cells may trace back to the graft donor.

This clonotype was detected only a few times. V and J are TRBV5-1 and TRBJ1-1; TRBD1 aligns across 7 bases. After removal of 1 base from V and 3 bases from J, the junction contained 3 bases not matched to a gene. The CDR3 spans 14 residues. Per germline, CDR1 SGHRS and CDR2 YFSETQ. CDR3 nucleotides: TGCGCCAGCAGCTTGCAGGGGGATTACACTGAAGCTTTCTTT. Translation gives CASSLQGDYTEAFF.

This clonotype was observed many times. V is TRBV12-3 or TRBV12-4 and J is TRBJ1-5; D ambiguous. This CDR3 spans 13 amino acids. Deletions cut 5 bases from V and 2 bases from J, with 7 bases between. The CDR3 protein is CASSSRGNQPQHF. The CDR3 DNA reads TGTGCCAGCAGTAGTAGGGGCAATCAGCCCCAGCATTTT.

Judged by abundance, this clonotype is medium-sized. This CDR3 reads CATSDWTSTDTQYF. The CDR3 DNA reads as TGTGCCACCAGTGATTGGACAAGCACAGATACGCAGTATTTT. This sequence joins TRBV24-1 and TRBJ2-3; TRBD1 is a possible D gene (5 bases). Trimming shortened V by 2 bases and J by 0 bases, and 5 bases separated the two germline ends. CDR3 length: 14 amino acids. Germline V CDR1 and CDR2: KGHDR, SFDVKD.

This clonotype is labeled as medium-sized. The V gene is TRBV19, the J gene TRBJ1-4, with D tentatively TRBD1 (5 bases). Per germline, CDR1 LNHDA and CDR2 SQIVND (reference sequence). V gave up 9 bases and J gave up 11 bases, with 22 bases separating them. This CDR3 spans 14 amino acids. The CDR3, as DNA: TGTGCCAGCGATACGGGGGGGAACCAGGAGAAACTGTTTTTT. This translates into CASDTGGNQEKLFF.

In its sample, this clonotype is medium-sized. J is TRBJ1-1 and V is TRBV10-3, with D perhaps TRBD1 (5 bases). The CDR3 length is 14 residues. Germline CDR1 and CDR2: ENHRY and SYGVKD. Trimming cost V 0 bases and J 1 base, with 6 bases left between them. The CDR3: CAISESQGNTEAFF. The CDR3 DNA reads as TGTGCCATCAGTGAGTCGCAGGGGAACACTGAAGCTTTCTTT.

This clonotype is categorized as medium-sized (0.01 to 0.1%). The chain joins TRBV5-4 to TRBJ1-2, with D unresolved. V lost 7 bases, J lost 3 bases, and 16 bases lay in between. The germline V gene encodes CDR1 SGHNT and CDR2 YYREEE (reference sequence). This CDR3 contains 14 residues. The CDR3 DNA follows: TGTGCCAGCCATTCGATCCGACGGGACTATGGCTACACCTTC. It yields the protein CASHSIRRDYGYTF.

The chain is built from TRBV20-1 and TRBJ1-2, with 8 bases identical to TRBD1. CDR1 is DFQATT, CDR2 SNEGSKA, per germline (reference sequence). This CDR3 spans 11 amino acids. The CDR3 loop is CRTGVMNGYTF. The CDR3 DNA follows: TGCAGGACAGGGGTAATGAATGGCTACACCTTC.

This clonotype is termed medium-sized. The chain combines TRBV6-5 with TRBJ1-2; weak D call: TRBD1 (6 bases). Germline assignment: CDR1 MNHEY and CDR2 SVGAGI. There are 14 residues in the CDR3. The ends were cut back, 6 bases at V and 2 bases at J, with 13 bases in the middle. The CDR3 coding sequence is TGTGCCAGCAGCCCGGGGGGCTTAAACTATGGCTACACCTTC. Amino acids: CASSPGGLNYGYTF.

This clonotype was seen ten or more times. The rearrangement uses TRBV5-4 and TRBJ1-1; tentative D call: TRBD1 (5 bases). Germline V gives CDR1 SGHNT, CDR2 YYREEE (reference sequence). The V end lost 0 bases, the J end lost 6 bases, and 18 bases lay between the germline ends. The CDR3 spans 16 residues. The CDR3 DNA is TGTGCCAGCAGCTTGGCCTATTCCGAGGGGAGGGCTGAAGCTTTCTTT. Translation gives CASSLAYSEGRAEAFF.

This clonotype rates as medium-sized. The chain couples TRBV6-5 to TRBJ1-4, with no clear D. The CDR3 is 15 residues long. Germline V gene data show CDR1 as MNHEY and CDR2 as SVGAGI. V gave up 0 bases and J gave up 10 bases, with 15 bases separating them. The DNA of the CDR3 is TGTGCCAGCAGTTACTCAGGGCAGGCGGGAAGAAAACTGTTTTTT. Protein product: CASSYSGQAGRKLFF.